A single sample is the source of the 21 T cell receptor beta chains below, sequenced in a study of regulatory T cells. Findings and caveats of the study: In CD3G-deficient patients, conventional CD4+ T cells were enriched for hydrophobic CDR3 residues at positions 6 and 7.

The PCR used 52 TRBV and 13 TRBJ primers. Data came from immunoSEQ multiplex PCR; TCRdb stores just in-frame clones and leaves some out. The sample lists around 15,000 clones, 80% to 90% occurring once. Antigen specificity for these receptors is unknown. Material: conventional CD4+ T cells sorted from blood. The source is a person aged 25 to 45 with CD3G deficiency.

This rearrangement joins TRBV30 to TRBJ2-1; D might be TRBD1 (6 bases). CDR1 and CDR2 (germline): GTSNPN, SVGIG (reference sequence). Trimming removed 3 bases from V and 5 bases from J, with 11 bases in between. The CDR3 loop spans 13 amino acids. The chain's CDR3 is CAWSRQGHNEQFF. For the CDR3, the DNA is TGTGCCTGGAGCCGGCAGGGGCACAATGAGCAGTTCTTC.

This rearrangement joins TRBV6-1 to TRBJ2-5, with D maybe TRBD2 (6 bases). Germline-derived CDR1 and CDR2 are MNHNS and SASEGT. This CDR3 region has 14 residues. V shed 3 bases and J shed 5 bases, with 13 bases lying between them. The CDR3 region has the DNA TGTGCCAGCAGTGACCCGGGAGCCCGGGAGACCCAGTACTTC. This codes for CASSDPGARETQYF.

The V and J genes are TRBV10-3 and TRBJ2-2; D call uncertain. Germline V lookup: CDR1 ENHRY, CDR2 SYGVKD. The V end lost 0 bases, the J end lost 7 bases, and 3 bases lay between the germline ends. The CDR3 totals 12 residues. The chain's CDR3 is CAISESYGELFF. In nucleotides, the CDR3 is TGTGCCATCAGTGAGTCGTACGGGGAGCTGTTTTTT.

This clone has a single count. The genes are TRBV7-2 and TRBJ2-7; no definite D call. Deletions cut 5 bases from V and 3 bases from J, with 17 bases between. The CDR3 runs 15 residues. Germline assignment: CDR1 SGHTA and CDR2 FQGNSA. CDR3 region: CASSPYSEESYEQYF. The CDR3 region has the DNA TGTGCCAGCAGCCCCTACAGTGAGGAGAGCTACGAGCAGTACTTC.

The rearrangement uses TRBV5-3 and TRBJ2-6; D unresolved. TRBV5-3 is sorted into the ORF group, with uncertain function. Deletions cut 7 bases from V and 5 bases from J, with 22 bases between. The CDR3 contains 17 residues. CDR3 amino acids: CARVFNGEQSRANVLTF. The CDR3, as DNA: TGTGCCAGAGTCTTTAATGGTGAACAAAGTCGGGCCAACGTCCTGACTTTC.

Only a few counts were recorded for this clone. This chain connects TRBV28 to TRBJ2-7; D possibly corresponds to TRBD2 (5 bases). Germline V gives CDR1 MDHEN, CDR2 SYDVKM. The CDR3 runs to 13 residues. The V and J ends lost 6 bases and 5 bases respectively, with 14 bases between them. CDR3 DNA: TGTGCCAGCAGAAACGGACTTTGGGACGAGCAGTACTTC. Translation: CASRNGLWDEQYF. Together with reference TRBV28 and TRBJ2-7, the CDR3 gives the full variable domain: DVKVTQSSRYLVKRTGEKVFLECVQDMDHENMFWYRQDPGLGLRLIYFSYDVKMKEKGDIPEGYSVSREKKERFSLILESASTNQTSMYLCASRNGLWDEQYFGPGTRLTVT.

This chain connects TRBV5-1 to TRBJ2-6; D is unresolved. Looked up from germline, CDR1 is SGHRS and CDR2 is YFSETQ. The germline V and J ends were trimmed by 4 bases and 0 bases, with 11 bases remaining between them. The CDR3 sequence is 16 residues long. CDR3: CASSPGSHSGANVLTF. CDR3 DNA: TGCGCCAGCAGCCCCGGGTCGCACTCTGGGGCCAACGTCCTGACTTTC.

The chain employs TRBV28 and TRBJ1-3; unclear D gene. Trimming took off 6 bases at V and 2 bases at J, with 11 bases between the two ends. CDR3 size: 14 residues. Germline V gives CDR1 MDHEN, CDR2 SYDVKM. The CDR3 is CASRKSLAGNTIYF. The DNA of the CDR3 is TGTGCCAGCAGGAAGAGCCTAGCTGGAAACACCATATATTTT. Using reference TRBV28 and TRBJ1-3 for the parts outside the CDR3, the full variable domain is DVKVTQSSRYLVKRTGEKVFLECVQDMDHENMFWYRQDPGLGLRLIYFSYDVKMKEKGDIPEGYSVSREKKERFSLILESASTNQTSMYLCASRKSLAGNTIYFGEGSWLTVV.

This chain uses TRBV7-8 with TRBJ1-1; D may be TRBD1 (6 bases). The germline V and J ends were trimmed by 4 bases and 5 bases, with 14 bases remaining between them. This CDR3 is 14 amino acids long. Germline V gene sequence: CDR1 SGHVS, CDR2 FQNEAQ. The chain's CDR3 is CASSSTYRATEAFF. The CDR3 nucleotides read TGTGCCAGCAGCTCCACCTACAGGGCGACTGAAGCTTTCTTT.

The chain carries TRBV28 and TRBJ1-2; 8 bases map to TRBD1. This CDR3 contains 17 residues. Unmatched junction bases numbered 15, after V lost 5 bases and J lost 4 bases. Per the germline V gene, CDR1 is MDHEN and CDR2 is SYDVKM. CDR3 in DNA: TGTGCCAGCAGTCCGAGGACAGGGAGGCGGCCAGGCTATGGCTACACCTTC. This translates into CASSPRTGRRPGYGYTF.

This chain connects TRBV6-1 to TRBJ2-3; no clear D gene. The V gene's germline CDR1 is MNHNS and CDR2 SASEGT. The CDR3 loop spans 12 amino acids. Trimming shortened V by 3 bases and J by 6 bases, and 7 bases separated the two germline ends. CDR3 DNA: TGTGCCAGCAGTGAGTTCGGGGATACGCAGTATTTT. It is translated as CASSEFGDTQYF.

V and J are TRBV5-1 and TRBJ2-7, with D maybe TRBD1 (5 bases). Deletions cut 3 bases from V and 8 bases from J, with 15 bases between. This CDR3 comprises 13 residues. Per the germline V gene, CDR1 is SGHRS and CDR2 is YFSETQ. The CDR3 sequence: CASSSTRDSQQYF. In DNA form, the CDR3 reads TGCGCCAGCAGCTCCACCCGAGACAGCCAGCAGTACTTC.

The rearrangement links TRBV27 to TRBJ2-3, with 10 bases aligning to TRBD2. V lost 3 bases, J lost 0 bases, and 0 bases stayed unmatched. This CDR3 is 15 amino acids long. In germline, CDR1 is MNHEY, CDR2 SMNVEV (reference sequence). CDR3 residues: CASSLTSGSTDTQYF. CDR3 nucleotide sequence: TGTGCCAGCAGTTTGACTAGCGGGAGCACAGATACGCAGTATTTT.

CDR3 nucleotides: TGCGCCAGCAGCTCCTTGACAGGAGAGACCCAGTACTTC. This codes for CASSSLTGETQYF. J is TRBJ2-5 and V is TRBV5-1, with a weak D call TRBD1 (6 bases). Per the germline V gene, CDR1 is SGHRS and CDR2 is YFSETQ. The CDR3 length is 13 residues. The V and J ends lost 3 bases and 4 bases respectively, with 10 bases between them. Variable domain in full (rest from reference TRBV5-1 and TRBJ2-5): KAGVTQTPRYLIKTRGQQVTLSCSPISGHRSVSWYQQTPGQGLQFLFEYFSETQRNKGNFPGRFSGRQFSNSRSEMNVSTLELGDSALYLCASSSLTGETQYFGPGTRLLVL.

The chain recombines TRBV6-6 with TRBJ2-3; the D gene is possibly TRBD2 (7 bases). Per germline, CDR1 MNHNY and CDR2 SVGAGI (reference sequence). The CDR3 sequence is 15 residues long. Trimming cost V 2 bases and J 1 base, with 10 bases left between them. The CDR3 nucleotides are TGTGCCAGCAGTTACCCCGGGGGGCGCACAGATACGCAGTATTTT. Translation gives CASSYPGGRTDTQYF.

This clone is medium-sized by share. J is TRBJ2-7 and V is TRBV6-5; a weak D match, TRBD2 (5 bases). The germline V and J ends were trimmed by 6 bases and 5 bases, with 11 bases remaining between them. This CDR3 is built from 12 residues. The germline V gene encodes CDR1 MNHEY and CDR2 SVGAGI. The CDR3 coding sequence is TGTGCCAGCAGCAACGGGATTCACGAGCAGTACTTC. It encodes CASSNGIHEQYF.

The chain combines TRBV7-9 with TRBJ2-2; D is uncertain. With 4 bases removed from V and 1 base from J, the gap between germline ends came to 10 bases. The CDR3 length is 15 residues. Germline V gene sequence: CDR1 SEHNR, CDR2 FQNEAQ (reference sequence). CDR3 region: CASSSTWGNTGELFF. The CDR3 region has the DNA TGTGCCAGCAGCTCTACCTGGGGGAACACCGGGGAGCTGTTTTTT.

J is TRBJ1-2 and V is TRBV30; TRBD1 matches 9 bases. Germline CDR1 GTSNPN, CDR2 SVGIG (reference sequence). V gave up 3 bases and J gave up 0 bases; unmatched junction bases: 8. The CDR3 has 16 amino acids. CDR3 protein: CAWRMNRGPPNYGYTF. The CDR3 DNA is TGTGCCTGGAGGATGAACAGGGGGCCCCCTAACTATGGCTACACCTTC.

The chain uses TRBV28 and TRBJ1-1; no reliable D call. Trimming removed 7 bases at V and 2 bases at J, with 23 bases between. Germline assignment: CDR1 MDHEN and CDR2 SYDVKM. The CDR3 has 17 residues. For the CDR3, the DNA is TGTGCCAGCACCCCATCAGGAGGGCCTCGTTACAACACTGAAGCTTTCTTT. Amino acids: CASTPSGGPRYNTEAFF.

The CDR3 nucleotides are TGTGCCAGCAGCTTAGGAGGACAGGGCGCCTCTGAAGCTTTCTTT. Its translation is CASSLGGQGASEAFF. The chain employs TRBV11-1 and TRBJ1-1; 8 bases match TRBD1. The CDR3 has 15 residues. Unmatched junction bases numbered 7, after V lost 1 base and J lost 6 bases. Germline-derived CDR1 and CDR2 are SGHAT and FQDESV (reference sequence). The full variable domain, completed using reference TRBV11-1 and TRBJ1-1, is EAEVAQSPRYKITEKSQAVAFWCDPISGHATLYWYRQILGQGPELLVQFQDESVVDDSQLPKDRFSAERLKGVDSTLKIQPAELGDSAMYLCASSLGGQGASEAFFGQGTRLTVV.

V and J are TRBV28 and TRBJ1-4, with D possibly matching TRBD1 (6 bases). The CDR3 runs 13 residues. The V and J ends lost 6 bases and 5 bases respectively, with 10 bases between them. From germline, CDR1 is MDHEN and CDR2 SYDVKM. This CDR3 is CASSDQGNEKLFF. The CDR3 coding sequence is TGTGCCAGCAGCGATCAGGGGAATGAAAAACTGTTTTTT.